The 17 T cell receptor beta chains reported below all come from one sample, sequenced in a study of shared clonotypes between healthy human individuals. Sequencing used immunoSEQ multiplex PCR; TCRdb keeps in-frame clones, though not all of them. The sample lists over a million clones; roughly 96% were seen once. The material sequenced was naive CD4+ T cells sorted from blood. The sample's subset: CD45RA+ positively selected. These receptors all come from a man aged 25 to 40 in good health.

The chain combines TRBV19 with TRBJ2-3; D remains unclear. V was trimmed by 2 bases and J by 8 bases, leaving 8 bases between them. The germline gives CDR1 LNHDA, CDR2 SQIVND (reference sequence). This CDR3 has 12 amino acids. The CDR3 spells CASSIKGLTQYF. CDR3 nucleotides: TGTGCCAGTAGTATAAAGGGTCTTACGCAGTATTTT.

The chain carries TRBV7-2 and TRBJ1-1; possible D gene TRBD1, 6 bases. The CDR3 is 14 residues long. Trimming stripped 6 bases from V and 0 bases from J, with 11 bases between. Looked up from germline, CDR1 is SGHTA and CDR2 is FQGNSA. DNA for the CDR3: TGTGCCAGCAGATCAGGGGCGCTGAACACTGAAGCTTTCTTT. This sequence encodes CASRSGALNTEAFF.

The chain is built from TRBV6-6 and TRBJ1-2, with a possible D match to TRBD1 (5 bases). The CDR3 has 15 amino acids. The germline V and J ends were trimmed by 7 bases and 0 bases, with 15 bases remaining between them. Looked up from germline, CDR1 is MNHNY and CDR2 is SVGAGI (reference sequence). DNA for the CDR3: TGTGCCAGCACTCTCTGGGGGTCAGCTAACTATGGCTACACCTTC. Translated: CASTLWGSANYGYTF.

CDR3 sequence reads: CASRGERAYNEQFF. The DNA for the CDR3 is TGTGCCAGCAGAGGGGAGAGAGCCTACAATGAGCAGTTCTTC. This chain connects TRBV27 to TRBJ2-1; the D gene could be TRBD1 or TRBD2 (5 bases each). Germline V lookup: CDR1 MNHEY, CDR2 SMNVEV (reference sequence). Deletions cut 6 bases from V and 2 bases from J, with 11 bases between. This CDR3 has 14 amino acids.

The chain carries TRBV7-2 and TRBJ2-1; D uncertain. V was cut by 5 bases and J by 3 bases, with 5 bases left in between. CDR1 and CDR2 (germline): SGHTA, FQGNSA. This CDR3 has 12 residues. CDR3 region: CASSTHYNEQFF. Written as DNA, the CDR3 is TGTGCCAGCAGCACCCACTACAATGAGCAGTTCTTC.

V and J are TRBV7-2 and TRBJ2-3, with D possibly matching TRBD2 (6 bases). Germline V lookup: CDR1 SGHTA, CDR2 FQGNSA. Trimming stripped 4 bases from V and 2 bases from J, with 10 bases between. The CDR3 is 14 amino acids. The CDR3 is CASSYRGLTDTQYF. The CDR3 coding sequence is TGTGCCAGCAGCTATAGGGGACTCACAGATACGCAGTATTTT.

The V gene is TRBV27, the J gene TRBJ2-7; 8 bases line up with TRBD1. The CDR3 loop spans 13 amino acids. The trim removed 5 bases at V and 5 bases at J, leaving 5 bases unmatched. Germline V gene data show CDR1 as MNHEY and CDR2 as SMNVEV (reference sequence). CDR3 DNA: TGTGCCAGCAGTCCATGGACAGGGAACGAGCAGTACTTC. Its protein is CASSPWTGNEQYF.

This clone appeared once. This chain connects TRBV28 to TRBJ2-7, with D perhaps TRBD2 (7 bases). Trimming removed 3 bases at V and 12 bases at J, with 12 bases between. The CDR3 totals 11 residues. Germline CDR1 reads MDHEN; CDR2 reads SYDVKM. The CDR3 DNA sequence: TGTGCCAGCAGTTTTCGGGGGGCGGTGTACTTC. Its translation is CASSFRGAVYF.

This clone was detected once. The chain combines TRBV28 with TRBJ1-2; 7 bases fit TRBD1. The V gene's germline CDR1 is MDHEN and CDR2 SYDVKM. There are 15 residues in the CDR3. The junction had 14 bases not matched to a gene; V was cut back by 5 bases and J by 8 bases. CDR3 sequence reads: CASSTIPQGTDGYTF. CDR3 nucleotides: TGTGCCAGCAGTACCATTCCCCAGGGGACAGACGGCTACACCTTC.

The rearrangement uses TRBV6-9 and TRBJ1-2; D not resolved. The germline V and J ends were trimmed by 0 bases and 4 bases, with 12 bases remaining between them. Germline V gene data show CDR1 as MNHGY and CDR2 as SVAAGI. This CDR3 has 15 amino acids. CDR3 bases: TGTGCCAGCAGTTATTCGGGTGTATGGAGCTATGGCTACACCTTC. Translation: CASSYSGVWSYGYTF.

The chain joins TRBV9 to TRBJ2-1, with TRBD2 matching 7 bases. Germline loops: CDR1 SGDLS, CDR2 YYNGEE. With 0 bases clipped from V and 1 base from J, the junction kept 7 bases outside the gene matches. This CDR3 spans 17 amino acids. The CDR3 here is CASSVAPSGTSYNEQFF. The CDR3 DNA reads TGTGCCAGCAGCGTAGCCCCTAGCGGCACATCCTACAATGAGCAGTTCTTC. Complete variable domain (other parts from reference TRBV9 and TRBJ2-1): DSGVTQTPKHLITATGQRVTLRCSPRSGDLSVYWYQQSLDQGLQFLIQYYNGEERAKGNILERFSAQQFPDLHSELNLSSLELGDSALYFCASSVAPSGTSYNEQFFGPGTRLTVL.

This chain links TRBV7-2 with TRBJ2-2, with a tentative D call TRBD2 (5 bases). Trimming removed 1 base from V and 7 bases from J, with 16 bases in between. Germline CDR1 reads SGHTA; CDR2 reads FQGNSA. The CDR3 runs to 16 residues. CDR3 sequence: CASSLGGRWAGGELFF. In DNA form, the CDR3 reads TGTGCCAGCAGCTTAGGTGGCAGATGGGCGGGCGGGGAGCTGTTTTTT.

Notes on this clone: The sample has other DNA sequences that encode this CDR3 too. This chain connects TRBV5-6 to TRBJ2-7; D is uncertain. V was pared by 2 bases and J by 3 bases, with 3 bases between. This CDR3 is built from 11 residues. Looked up from germline, CDR1 is SGHDT and CDR2 is YYEEEE. The CDR3 coding sequence is TGTGCCAGCAGCTTCGGCTACGAGCAGTACTTC. Translation: CASSFGYEQYF.

The rearrangement joins TRBV7-2 to TRBJ1-2, with TRBD1 matching 7 bases. CDR3 size: 16 residues. V was pared by 1 base and J by 3 bases, with 8 bases of the junction left unmatched. Germline V lookup: CDR1 SGHTA, CDR2 FQGNSA. The CDR3: CASSLEGGGLDYGYTF. The CDR3 coding sequence is TGTGCCAGCAGCTTAGAAGGGGGCGGATTGGACTATGGCTACACCTTC.

The chain employs TRBV18 and TRBJ2-7, with D tentatively TRBD2 (6 bases). The CDR3 is 14 amino acids. Trimming left V 2 bases short and J 5 bases short, with 13 bases between. Germline V CDR1 and CDR2: KGHSH, LQKENI. CDR3 sequence: CASSPSAGRDEQYF. The DNA of the CDR3 is TGTGCCAGCTCACCATCGGCGGGAAGAGACGAGCAGTACTTC.

The CDR3 DNA reads as TGTGCCAGCAGAGAAGGCGGGATAAAGCAGAATGAGCAGTTCTTC. It encodes CASREGGIKQNEQFF. This chain joins TRBV28 and TRBJ2-1; D is perhaps TRBD2 (6 bases). This CDR3 region has 15 residues. Germline-derived CDR1 and CDR2 are MDHEN and SYDVKM. Between the trimmed V and J ends, which lost 6 bases and 7 bases, there was a span of 19 bases.

The rearrangement uses TRBV6-4 and TRBJ2-1; D may correspond to TRBD1 or TRBD2 (5 bases each). V was cut by 8 bases and J by 4 bases, with 12 bases left in between. The CDR3 totals 13 residues. Germline V gives CDR1 MRHNA, CDR2 SNTAGT. The chain's CDR3 is CASGLGEYNEQFF. In DNA, the CDR3 is TGTGCCAGCGGTTTAGGGGAGTACAATGAGCAGTTCTTC.